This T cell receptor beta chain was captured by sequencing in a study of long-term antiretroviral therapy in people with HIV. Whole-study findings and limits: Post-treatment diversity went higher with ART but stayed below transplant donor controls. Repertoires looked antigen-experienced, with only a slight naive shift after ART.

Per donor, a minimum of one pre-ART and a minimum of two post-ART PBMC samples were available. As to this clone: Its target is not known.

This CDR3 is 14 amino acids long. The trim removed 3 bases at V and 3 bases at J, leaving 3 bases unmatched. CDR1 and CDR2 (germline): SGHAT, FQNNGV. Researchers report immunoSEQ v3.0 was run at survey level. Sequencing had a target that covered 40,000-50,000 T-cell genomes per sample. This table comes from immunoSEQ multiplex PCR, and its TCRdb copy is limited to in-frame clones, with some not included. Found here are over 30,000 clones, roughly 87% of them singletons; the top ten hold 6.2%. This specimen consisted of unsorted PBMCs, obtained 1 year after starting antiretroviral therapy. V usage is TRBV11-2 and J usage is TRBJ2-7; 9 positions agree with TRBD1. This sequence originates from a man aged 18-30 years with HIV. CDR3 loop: CASSLGTGSYEQYF. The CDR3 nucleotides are TGTGCCAGCAGCTTGGGGACAGGGAGCTACGAGCAGTACTTC.